A selection of T cell receptor beta chains follows, all from one sample in a study of T cell clones after liver transplantation. Produced via immunoSEQ multiplex PCR; TCRdb's table is partial and in-frame only. The repertoire includes approximately 100,000 clones, roughly 80% of them detected once, and over 0.75% sits in the top ten. The source material was CD4+ T cells from blood, sampled before liver transplant. All receptors come from a human donor who received a liver transplant. CDR3s include the opening cysteine and the closing phenylalanine or tryptophan. D genes are given only for firm matches. Clone size is shown for a subset of rows, as once, few, many or a class of expanded clone.

V	size	D	J	DNA	CDR3
TRBV7-9	NA	NA	TRBJ1-1	TGTGCCAGCAGCTTAGCGGGGGGACAGAACACTGAAGCTTTCTTT	CASSLAGGQNTEAFF
TRBV19	NA	NA	TRBJ1-1	TGTGCCAGTAGTTCTCAGGGTTTCGGACTCCATGTAGCTTTCTTT	CASSSQGFGLHVAFF
TRBV30	NA	NA	TRBJ1-5	TGTGCCTGGAGCCGGGCGGTGGTGGGCAATCAGCCCCAGCATTTT	CAWSRAVVGNQPQHF
TRBV5-4	NA	NA	TRBJ2-1	TGTGCCAGCAGCTTGTTGCAGGGCGGGTTTGAGCAGTTCTTC	CASSLLQGGFEQFF
TRBV11-1	NA	TRBD1	TRBJ1-2	TGTGCCAGCAGCTCCGGGACAGGGCACACCTTC	CASSSGTGHTF
TRBV5-4	NA	NA	TRBJ1-1	TGTGCCAGCAGCTTGGTGGATGGGGGGACTGAAGCTTTCTTT	CASSLVDGGTEAFF
TRBV5-8	once	NA	TRBJ1-4	TGTGCCAGCAGCACCCAATCTGGTGAAAAACTGTTTTTT	CASSTQSGEKLFF
TRBV5-4	NA	NA	TRBJ1-1	TGTGCCAGCAGCTTGGAGTATGGTTCTGAAGCTTTCTTT	CASSLEYGSEAFF
TRBV11-1	NA	NA	TRBJ2-3	TGTGCCAGCAGCTTAAGCGGCGGAACAAGCACAGATACGCAGTATTTT	CASSLSGGTSTDTQYF
TRBV7-8	NA	NA	TRBJ2-7	TGTGCCAGCAGCTTAGAGCGGTACGAGCAGTACTTC	CASSLERYEQYF
TRBV7-2	NA	NA	TRBJ1-5	TGTGCCAGCAGCTCTAGGACAGAGGATAATCAGCCCCAGCATTTT	CASSSRTEDNQPQHF
TRBV29-1	once	TRBD2	TRBJ2-2	TGCAGCGTTGGCGGGAGTCGCACCGGGGAGCTGTTTTTT	CSVGGSRTGELFF
TRBV28	NA	NA	TRBJ2-7	TGTGCCAGCAGTTTGCGGGGCAGGGAGGCCTACGAGCAGTACTTC	CASSLRGREAYEQYF
TRBV2	NA	NA	TRBJ1-5	TGTGCCAGCAGCCAGAGTGGGGAATTCGGGGGAAATCAGCCCCAGCATTTT	CASSQSGEFGGNQPQHF
TRBV29-1	NA	TRBD1	TRBJ1-1	TGCAGCGTGGGGGGACAGATGAACACTGAAGCTTTCTTT	CSVGGQMNTEAFF
TRBV7-3	NA	TRBD1	TRBJ2-2	TGTGCCAGCAGCTCCGGGACAGGGACGAACACCGGGGAGCTGTTTTTT	CASSSGTGTNTGELFF
TRBV11-1	NA	NA	TRBJ1-1	TGTGCCAGCAGCTTACCCCTCGGGGGAACTGAAGCTTTCTTT	CASSLPLGGTEAFF
TRBV5-4	NA	NA	TRBJ1-2	TGTGCCAGCAGCCCGGGATTTCAGATTAACTATGGCTACACCTTC	CASSPGFQINYGYTF
TRBV5-1	NA	NA	TRBJ2-2	TGCGCCAGCAGCGGCGGGATATCCGACACCGGGGAGCTGTTTTTT	CASSGGISDTGELFF
TRBV6-5	NA	TRBD1	TRBJ1-4	TGTGCCAGCAGGCGACAGGGGCAACGGGGTGAAAAACTGTTTTTT	CASRRQGQRGEKLFF
TRBV5-6	NA	NA	TRBJ1-2	TGTGCCAGCAGCTCCCCGAAGGTCCCCAACTTCTATGGCTACACCTTC	CASSSPKVPNFYGYTF
TRBV7-9	NA	NA	TRBJ1-1	TGTGCCAGCAGCTTGACGTCGGTGGGTACTGAAGCTTTCTTT	CASSLTSVGTEAFF
TRBV27	NA	NA	TRBJ2-7	TGTGCCAGCACCAACCTTTACGAGCAGTACTTC	CASTNLYEQYF
TRBV7-9	NA	NA	TRBJ2-3	TGTGCCAGCAGCCGCACAGATACGCAGTATTTT	CASSRTDTQYF
TRBV9	NA	TRBD1	TRBJ2-1	TGTGCCAGCAGCGTTCAGGGGGAGACCTACAATGAGCAGTTCTTC	CASSVQGETYNEQFF
TRBV7-9	NA	TRBD2	TRBJ2-7	TGTGCCAGCAGCTTGGCTAGCGGAACCTACGAGCAGTACTTC	CASSLASGTYEQYF
TRBV14	once	TRBD1	TRBJ2-7	TGTGCCAGCAGCCCGAATTACAGGGGTCGAACCTACGAGCAGTACTTC	CASSPNYRGRTYEQYF
TRBV5-1	NA	NA	TRBJ2-5	TGCGCCAGCAGCTTGGGTCGGGGCTCGGAGACCCAGTACTTC	CASSLGRGSETQYF
TRBV1	NA	NA	TRBJ2-1	TGCACCAGCAGCCAAGAGGGGTTTGCCTACAATGAGCAGTTCTTC	CTSSQEGFAYNEQFF
TRBV28	NA	NA	TRBJ1-4	TGTGCCAGCAGTATCGACGTAGCGGGGGCGATGGGTGAAAAACTGTTTTTT	CASSIDVAGAMGEKLFF
TRBV19	NA	TRBD1	TRBJ1-1	TGTGCCAGTAGGGACAGGCGGAACACTGAAGCTTTCTTT	CASRDRRNTEAFF
TRBV20-1	NA	NA	TRBJ2-1	TGCAGTGCTCACCAGGGGTATGAGCAGTTCTTC	CSAHQGYEQFF
TRBV14	NA	NA	TRBJ1-1	TGTGCCAGCAGCCCCCGAAACACTGAAGCTTTCTTT	CASSPRNTEAFF
TRBV6-5	NA	NA	TRBJ2-1	TGTGCCAGCAGCTTCGGGAGCACCGAGCAGTTCTTC	CASSFGSTEQFF
TRBV9	NA	TRBD1	TRBJ2-3	TGTGCCAGCAGCACTGACAGGGGAAATACGCAGTATTTT	CASSTDRGNTQYF
TRBV18	NA	TRBD1	TRBJ2-1	TGTGCCAGCTCACCATTCTCAGGGGGTGGCTACAATGAGCAGTTCTTC	CASSPFSGGGYNEQFF
TRBV2	NA	NA	TRBJ2-1	TGTGCCAGCAGTGATTCTTTACCGCAATATGAGCAGTTCTTC	CASSDSLPQYEQFF
TRBV7-8	once	NA	TRBJ2-2	TGTGCCAGCAGCCCATGGGGAGGTACCGGGGAGCTGTTTTTT	CASSPWGGTGELFF
TRBV5-5	NA	NA	TRBJ2-7	TGTGCCAGCAGCTTGGCCGACGGGTACGAGCAGTACTTC	CASSLADGYEQYF
TRBV15	NA	TRBD1	TRBJ1-5	TGTGCCACCAGCAGGACAGGGGGCAATCAGCCCCAGCATTTT	CATSRTGGNQPQHF
TRBV5-1	NA	NA	TRBJ1-1	TGCGCCAGCAGCAGATACAGGGACCTGAACACTGAAGCTTTCTTT	CASSRYRDLNTEAFF
TRBV2	NA	TRBD1	TRBJ1-2	TGTGCCAGACGAGGACAGGCAAACTATGGCTACACCTTC	CARRGQANYGYTF
TRBV7-2	few	NA	TRBJ1-1	TGTGCCAGCAGCCGCCCTCCTCCACTCAACACTGAAGCTTTCTTT	CASSRPPPLNTEAFF
TRBV6-1	NA	NA	TRBJ2-2	TGTGCCAGCAGGCCAACGAACACCGGGGAGCTGTTTTTT	CASRPTNTGELFF
TRBV30	NA	NA	TRBJ2-4	TGTGCCTGGAGTGGGTTGGGGAAAGAGGCCAAAAACATTCAGTACTTC	CAWSGLGKEAKNIQYF
TRBV4-1	once	NA	TRBJ2-3	TGCGCCAGCAGCCAAGATCACACAGGGTCAGCCACAGATACGCAGTATTTT	CASSQDHTGSATDTQYF
TRBV30	NA	TRBD2	TRBJ2-3	TGTGCCTGGATCGCGGGAGGATATACGCAGTATTTT	CAWIAGGYTQYF
TRBV19	few	NA	TRBJ1-2	TGTGCCAGTAGTATAGATGTCGGGGGTGGCTACACCTTC	CASSIDVGGGYTF
TRBV6-5	NA	NA	TRBJ2-1	TGTGCCAGCAGCCGCGTCGCGGGGAGAGACAATGAGCAGTTCTTC	CASSRVAGRDNEQFF
TRBV30	NA	NA	TRBJ1-3	TGTGCCTGGTGTAGTGGGAGCTCTGGAAACACCATATATTTT	CAWCSGSSGNTIYF
TRBV19	NA	TRBD1	TRBJ1-5	TGTGCCAGTAGTGTAGGACAGGGTATTGGACAGCCCCAGCATTTT	CASSVGQGIGQPQHF
TRBV5-1	NA	NA	TRBJ1-1	TGCGCCAGCAGCATCGACAGGACATTGGGAGCTTTCTTT	CASSIDRTLGAFF
TRBV2	NA	NA	TRBJ1-1	TGTGCCAGCAGTTTTAACACTGAAGCTTTCTTT	CASSFNTEAFF
TRBV28	NA	TRBD1	TRBJ1-1	TGTGCCAGCAGAACCGCGGGACAGGGCGTGAACACTGAAGCTTTCTTT	CASRTAGQGVNTEAFF
TRBV6-6	NA	NA	TRBJ2-3	TGTGCCACCTCCCTTAGGGGGACTAGCACAGATACGCAGTATTTT	CATSLRGTSTDTQYF
TRBV10-1	medium-sized	NA	TRBJ1-1	TGCGCCAGCAGTGGTACAGCAAACACTGAAGCTTTCTTT	CASSGTANTEAFF
TRBV15	once	TRBD2	TRBJ2-7	TGTGCCACCAGCAGAACCGGGACTACCTCCTACGAGCAGTACTTC	CATSRTGTTSYEQYF
TRBV7-3	NA	NA	TRBJ1-1	TGTGCCAGCAGCTTAAATCCAGGGGTGAACACTGAAGCTTTCTTT	CASSLNPGVNTEAFF
TRBV30	NA	NA	TRBJ1-2	TGTGCCTGGAGTGGCGAATCGTCTAACTATGGCTACACCTTC	CAWSGESSNYGYTF
TRBV27	NA	NA	TRBJ1-5	TGTGCCAGCAGTTTAGGGGGGCGCCTTGATCAGCCCCAGCATTTT	CASSLGGRLDQPQHF